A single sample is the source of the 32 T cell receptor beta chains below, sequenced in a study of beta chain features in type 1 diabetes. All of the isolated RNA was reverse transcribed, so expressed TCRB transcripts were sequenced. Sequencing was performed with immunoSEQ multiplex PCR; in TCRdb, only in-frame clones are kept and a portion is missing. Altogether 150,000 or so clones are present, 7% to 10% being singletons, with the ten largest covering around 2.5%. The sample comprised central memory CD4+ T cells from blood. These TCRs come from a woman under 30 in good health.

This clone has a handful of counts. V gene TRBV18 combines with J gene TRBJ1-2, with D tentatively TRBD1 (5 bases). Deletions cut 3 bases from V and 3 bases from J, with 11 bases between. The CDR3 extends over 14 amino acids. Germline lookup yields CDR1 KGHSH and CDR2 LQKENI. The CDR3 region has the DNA TGTGCCAGCTCACCGGGAGGGGCCCACTATGGCTACACCTTC. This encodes CASSPGGAHYGYTF.

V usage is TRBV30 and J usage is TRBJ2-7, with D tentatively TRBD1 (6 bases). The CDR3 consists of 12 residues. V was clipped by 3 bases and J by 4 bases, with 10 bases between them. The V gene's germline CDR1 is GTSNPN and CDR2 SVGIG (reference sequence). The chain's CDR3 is CAWSRGLYEQYF. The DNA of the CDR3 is TGTGCCTGGAGCAGGGGTTTGTACGAGCAGTACTTC.

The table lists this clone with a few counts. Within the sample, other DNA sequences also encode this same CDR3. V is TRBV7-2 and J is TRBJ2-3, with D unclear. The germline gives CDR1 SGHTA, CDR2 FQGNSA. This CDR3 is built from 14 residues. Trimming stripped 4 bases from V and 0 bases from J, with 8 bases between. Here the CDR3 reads CASSSDSSTDTQYF. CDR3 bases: TGTGCCAGCAGCTCCGACTCAAGCACAGATACGCAGTATTTT.

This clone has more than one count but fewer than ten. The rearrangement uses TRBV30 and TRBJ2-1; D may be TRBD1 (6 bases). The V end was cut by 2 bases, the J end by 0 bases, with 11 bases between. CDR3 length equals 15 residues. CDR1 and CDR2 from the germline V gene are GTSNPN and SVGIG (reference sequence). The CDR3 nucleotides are TGTGCCTGGAGTAGTGGACAGAGCTCCTACAATGAGCAGTTCTTC. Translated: CAWSSGQSSYNEQFF.

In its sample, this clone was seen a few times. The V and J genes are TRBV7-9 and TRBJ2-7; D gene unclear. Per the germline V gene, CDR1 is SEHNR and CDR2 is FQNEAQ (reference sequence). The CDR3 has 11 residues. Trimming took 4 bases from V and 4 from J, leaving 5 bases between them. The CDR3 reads CASSSAYEQYF. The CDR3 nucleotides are TGTGCCAGCAGCTCCGCGTACGAGCAGTACTTC.

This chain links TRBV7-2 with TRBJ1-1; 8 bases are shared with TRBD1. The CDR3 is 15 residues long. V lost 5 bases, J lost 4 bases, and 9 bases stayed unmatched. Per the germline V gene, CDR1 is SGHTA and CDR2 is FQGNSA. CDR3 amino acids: CASSAPDRGVTEAFF. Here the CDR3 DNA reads TGTGCCAGCAGCGCGCCCGACAGGGGAGTCACTGAAGCTTTCTTT. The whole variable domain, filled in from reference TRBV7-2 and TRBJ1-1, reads GAGVSQSPSNKVTEKGKDVELRCDPISGHTALYWYRQSLGQGLEFLIYFQGNSAPDKSGLPSDRFSAERTGGSVSTLTIQRTQQEDSAVYLCASSAPDRGVTEAFFGQGTRLTVV.

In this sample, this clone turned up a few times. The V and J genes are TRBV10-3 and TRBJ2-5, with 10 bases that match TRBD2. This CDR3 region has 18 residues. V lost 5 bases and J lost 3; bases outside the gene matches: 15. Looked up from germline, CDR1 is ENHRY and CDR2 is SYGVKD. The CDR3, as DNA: TGTGCCATCAGTAGTGAGGGTGGTCTAGCGGGGGTCAAAGAGACCCAGTACTTC. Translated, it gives CAISSEGGLAGVKETQYF.

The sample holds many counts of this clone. The CDR3 DNA sequence: TGTGCCAGCAGCCAAACGCGGTGGGAGCCCCAGCATTTT. It codes for CASSQTRWEPQHF. V usage is TRBV4-2 and J usage is TRBJ1-5; D unresolved. This CDR3 has 13 residues. Trimming shortened V by 2 bases and J by 8 bases, and 10 bases separated the two germline ends. CDR1 and CDR2 (germline): LGHNA, YNFKEQ.

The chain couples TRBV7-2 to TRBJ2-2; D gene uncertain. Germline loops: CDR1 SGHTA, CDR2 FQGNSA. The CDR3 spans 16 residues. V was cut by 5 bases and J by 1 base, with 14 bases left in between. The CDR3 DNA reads TGTGCCAGCAGCCTGCGATACTCTGGGAACACCGGGGAGCTGTTTTTT. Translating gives CASSLRYSGNTGELFF.

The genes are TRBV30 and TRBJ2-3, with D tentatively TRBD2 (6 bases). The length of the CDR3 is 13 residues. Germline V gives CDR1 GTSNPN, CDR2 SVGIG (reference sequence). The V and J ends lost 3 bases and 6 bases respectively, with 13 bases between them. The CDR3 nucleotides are TGTGCCTGGAGCCAGCGGGTTGCGGATACGCAGTATTTT. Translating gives CAWSQRVADTQYF. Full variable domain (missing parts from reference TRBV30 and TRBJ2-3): SQTIHQWPATLVQPVGSPLSLECTVEGTSNPNLYWYRQAAGRGLQLLFYSVGIGQISSEVPQNLSASRPQDRQFILSSKKLLLSDSGFYLCAWSQRVADTQYFGPGTRLTVL.

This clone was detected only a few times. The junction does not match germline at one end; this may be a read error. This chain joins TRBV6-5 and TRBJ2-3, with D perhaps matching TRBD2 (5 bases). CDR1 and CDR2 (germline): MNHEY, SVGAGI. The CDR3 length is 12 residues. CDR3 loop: CAISEGADTQYF. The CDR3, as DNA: TGTGCCATCAGTGAGGGTGCAGATACGCAGTATTTT.

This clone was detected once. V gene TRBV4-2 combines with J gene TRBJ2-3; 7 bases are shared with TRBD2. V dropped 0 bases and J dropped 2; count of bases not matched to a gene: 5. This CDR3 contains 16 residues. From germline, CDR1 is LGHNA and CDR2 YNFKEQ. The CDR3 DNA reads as TGTGCCAGCAGCCAAGATTGGGGGGGTCTCACAGATACGCAGTATTTT. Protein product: CASSQDWGGLTDTQYF.

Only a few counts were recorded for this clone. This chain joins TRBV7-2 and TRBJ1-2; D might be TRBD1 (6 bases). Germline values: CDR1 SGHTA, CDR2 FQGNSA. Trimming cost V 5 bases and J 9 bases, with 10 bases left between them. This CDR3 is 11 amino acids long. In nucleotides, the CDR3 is TGTGCCAGCAGCAATACAGGGAGCTACACCTTC. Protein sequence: CASSNTGSYTF.

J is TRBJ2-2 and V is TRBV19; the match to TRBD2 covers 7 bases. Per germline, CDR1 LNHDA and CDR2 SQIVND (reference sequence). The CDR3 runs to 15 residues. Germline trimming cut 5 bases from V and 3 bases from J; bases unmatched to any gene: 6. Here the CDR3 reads CASSPPTSYTGELFF. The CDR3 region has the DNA TGTGCCAGTAGTCCACCGACTAGCTACACCGGGGAGCTGTTTTTT. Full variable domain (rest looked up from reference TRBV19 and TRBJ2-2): DGGITQSPKYLFRKEGQNVTLSCEQNLNHDAMYWYRQDPGQGLRLIYYSQIVNDFQKGDIAEGYSVSREKKESFPLTVTSAQKNPTAFYLCASSPPTSYTGELFFGEGSRLTVL.

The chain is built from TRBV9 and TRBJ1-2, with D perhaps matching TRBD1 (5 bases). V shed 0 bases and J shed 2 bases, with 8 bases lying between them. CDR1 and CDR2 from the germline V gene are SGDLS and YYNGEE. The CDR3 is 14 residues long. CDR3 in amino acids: CASSVDKGNYGYTF. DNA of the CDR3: TGTGCCAGCAGCGTAGACAAGGGGAACTATGGCTACACCTTC. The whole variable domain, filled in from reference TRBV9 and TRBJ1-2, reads DSGVTQTPKHLITATGQRVTLRCSPRSGDLSVYWYQQSLDQGLQFLIQYYNGEERAKGNILERFSAQQFPDLHSELNLSSLELGDSALYFCASSVDKGNYGYTFGSGTRLTVV.

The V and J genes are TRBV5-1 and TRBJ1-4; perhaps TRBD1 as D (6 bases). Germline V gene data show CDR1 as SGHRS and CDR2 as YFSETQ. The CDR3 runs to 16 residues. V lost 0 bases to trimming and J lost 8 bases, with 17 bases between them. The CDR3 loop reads CASSLGATGGREKLFF. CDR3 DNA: TGCGCCAGCAGCTTGGGGGCGACAGGTGGACGGGAAAAACTGTTTTTT.

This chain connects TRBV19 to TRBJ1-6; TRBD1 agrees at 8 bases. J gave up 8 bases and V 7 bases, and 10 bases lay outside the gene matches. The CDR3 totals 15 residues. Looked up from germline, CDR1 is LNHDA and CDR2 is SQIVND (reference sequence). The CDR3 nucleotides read TGTGCCAGTACCCTCGGCGGACAGGGTTATTCACCCCTCCACTTT. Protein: CASTLGGQGYSPLHF.

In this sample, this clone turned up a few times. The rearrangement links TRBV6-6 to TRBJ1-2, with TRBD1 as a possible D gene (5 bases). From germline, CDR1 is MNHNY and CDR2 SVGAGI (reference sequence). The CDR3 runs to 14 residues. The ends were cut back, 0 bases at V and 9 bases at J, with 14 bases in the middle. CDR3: CASSYSSREMSYTF. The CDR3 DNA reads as TGTGCCAGCAGTTACTCGAGCAGGGAAATGAGCTACACCTTC.

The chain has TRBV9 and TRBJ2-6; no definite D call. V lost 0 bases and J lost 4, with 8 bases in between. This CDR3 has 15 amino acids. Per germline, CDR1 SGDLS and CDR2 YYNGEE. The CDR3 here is CASSVAGSGANVLTF. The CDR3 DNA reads TGTGCCAGCAGCGTAGCGGGTTCCGGGGCCAACGTCCTGACTTTC.

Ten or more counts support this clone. This chain's CDR3 is CASSFQRGAPGELFF. DNA for the CDR3: TGTGCCAGCAGTTTTCAGCGGGGGGCCCCCGGGGAGCTGTTTTTT. The chain has TRBV2 and TRBJ2-2, with 9 bases aligning to TRBD2. The CDR3 is made up of 15 amino acids. Trimming took 5 bases from V and 6 from J; bases not matched to a gene: 7. Germline V gene data show CDR1 as SNHLY and CDR2 as FYNNEI.

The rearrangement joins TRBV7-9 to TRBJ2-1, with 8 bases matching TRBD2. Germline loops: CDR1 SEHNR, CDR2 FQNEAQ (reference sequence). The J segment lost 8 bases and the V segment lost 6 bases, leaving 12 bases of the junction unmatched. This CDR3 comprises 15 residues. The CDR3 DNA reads TGTGCCAGCAGACCCGGGACTAGTGGAACCGATGAGCAGTTCTTC. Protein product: CASRPGTSGTDEQFF.

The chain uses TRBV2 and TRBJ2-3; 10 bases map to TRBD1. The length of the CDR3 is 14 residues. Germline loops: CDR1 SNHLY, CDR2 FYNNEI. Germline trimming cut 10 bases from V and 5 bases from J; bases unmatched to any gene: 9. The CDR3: CAIGGQGVIDTQYF. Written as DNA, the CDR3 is TGTGCCATCGGAGGACAGGGGGTAATAGATACGCAGTATTTT.

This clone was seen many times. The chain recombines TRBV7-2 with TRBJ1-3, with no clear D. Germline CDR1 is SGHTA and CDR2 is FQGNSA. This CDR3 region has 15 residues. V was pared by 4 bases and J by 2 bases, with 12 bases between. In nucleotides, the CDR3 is TGTGCCAGCAGCTCGGGGAGAAGAACTGGAAACACCATATATTTT. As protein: CASSSGRRTGNTIYF.

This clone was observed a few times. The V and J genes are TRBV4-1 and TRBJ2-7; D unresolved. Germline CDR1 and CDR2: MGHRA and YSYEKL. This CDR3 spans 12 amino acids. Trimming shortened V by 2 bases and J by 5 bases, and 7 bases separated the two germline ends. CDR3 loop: CASSQLEDEQYF. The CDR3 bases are TGCGCCAGCAGCCAACTCGAGGACGAGCAGTACTTC.

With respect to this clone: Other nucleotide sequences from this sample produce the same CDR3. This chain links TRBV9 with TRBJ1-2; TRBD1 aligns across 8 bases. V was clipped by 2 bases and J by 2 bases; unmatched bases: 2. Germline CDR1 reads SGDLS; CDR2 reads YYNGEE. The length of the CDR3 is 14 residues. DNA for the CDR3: TGTGCCAGCAGCGTCACAGGGGGAAACTATGGCTACACCTTC. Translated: CASSVTGGNYGYTF.

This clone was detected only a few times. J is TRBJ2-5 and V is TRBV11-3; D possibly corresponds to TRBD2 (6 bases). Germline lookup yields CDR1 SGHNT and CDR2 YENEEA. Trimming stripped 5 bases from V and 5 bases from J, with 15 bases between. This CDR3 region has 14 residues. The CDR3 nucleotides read TGTGCCAGCAGCACGGGAGTGAAAGAGGAGACCCAGTACTTC. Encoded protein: CASSTGVKEETQYF.

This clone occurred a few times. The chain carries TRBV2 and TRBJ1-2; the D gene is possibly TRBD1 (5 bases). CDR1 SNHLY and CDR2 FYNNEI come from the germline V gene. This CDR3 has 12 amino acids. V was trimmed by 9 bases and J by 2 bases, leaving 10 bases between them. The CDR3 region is CARTDLNYGYTF. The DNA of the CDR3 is TGTGCCAGGACAGATCTAAACTATGGCTACACCTTC. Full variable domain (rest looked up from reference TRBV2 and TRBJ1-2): EPEVTQTPSHQVTQMGQEVILRCVPISNHLYFYWYRQILGQKVEFLVSFYNNEISEKSEIFDDQFSVERPDGSNFTLKIRSTKLEDSAMYFCARTDLNYGYTFGSGTRLTVV.

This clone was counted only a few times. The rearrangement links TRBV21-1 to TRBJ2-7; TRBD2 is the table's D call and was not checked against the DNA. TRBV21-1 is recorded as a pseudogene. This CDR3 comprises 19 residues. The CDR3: CASSTPLGGLAGLNYEQYF. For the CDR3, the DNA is TGTGCCAGCAGCACGCCACTAGGGGGACTAGCGGGATTAAACTACGAGCAGTACTTC.

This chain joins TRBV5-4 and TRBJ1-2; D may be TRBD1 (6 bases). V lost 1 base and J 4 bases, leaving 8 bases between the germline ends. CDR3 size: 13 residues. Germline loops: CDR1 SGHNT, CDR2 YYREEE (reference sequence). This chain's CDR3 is CASSLTGLYGYTF. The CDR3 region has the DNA TGTGCCAGCAGCTTGACAGGGCTCTATGGCTACACCTTC.

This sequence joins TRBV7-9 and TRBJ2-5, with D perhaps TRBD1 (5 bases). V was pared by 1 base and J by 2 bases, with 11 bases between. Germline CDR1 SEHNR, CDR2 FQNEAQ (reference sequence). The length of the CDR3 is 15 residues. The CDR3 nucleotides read TGTGCCAGCAGCTTAGTTCCAGGGCAGCAAGAGACCCAGTACTTC. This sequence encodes CASSLVPGQQETQYF.

The CDR3 spells CASSLMGREEQPQHF. In DNA, the CDR3 is TGCGCCAGCAGCTTGATGGGCAGGGAGGAACAGCCCCAGCATTTT. The chain joins TRBV5-1 to TRBJ1-5; a weak D match, TRBD1 (5 bases). V lost 1 base and J 7 bases, leaving 15 bases between the germline ends. CDR1 and CDR2 (germline): SGHRS, YFSETQ. This CDR3 has 15 amino acids.

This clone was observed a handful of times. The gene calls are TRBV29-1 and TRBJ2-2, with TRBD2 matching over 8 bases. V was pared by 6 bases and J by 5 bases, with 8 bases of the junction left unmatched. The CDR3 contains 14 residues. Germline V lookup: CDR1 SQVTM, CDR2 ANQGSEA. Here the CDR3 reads CSVERELRTGELFF. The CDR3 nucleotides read TGCAGCGTGGAGCGGGAGCTACGGACCGGGGAGCTGTTTTTT.